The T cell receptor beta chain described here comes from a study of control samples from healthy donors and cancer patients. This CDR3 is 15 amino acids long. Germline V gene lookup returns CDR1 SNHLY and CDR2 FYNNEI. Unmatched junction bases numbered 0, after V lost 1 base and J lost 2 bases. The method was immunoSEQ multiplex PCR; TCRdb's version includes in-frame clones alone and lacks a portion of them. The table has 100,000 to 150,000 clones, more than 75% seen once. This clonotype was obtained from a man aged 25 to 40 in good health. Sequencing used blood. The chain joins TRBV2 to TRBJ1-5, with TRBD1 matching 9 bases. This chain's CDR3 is CASSEGTGGNQPQHF. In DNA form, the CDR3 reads TGTGCCAGCAGTGAAGGGACAGGGGGCAATCAGCCCCAGCATTTT.